This T cell receptor (beta chain) emerged from a study of OX40 agonist ivuxolimab in advanced cancers. Study in general: Mean age approximately 59 years, range about 20 to 79; roughly 80% male.

Blood sampling was done at baseline, cycle 4 day 1, and cycle 7 day 1. The CDR3 loop spans 13 amino acids. V was clipped by 3 bases and J by 7 bases, with 13 bases between them. Germline CDR1 LNHDA, CDR2 SQIVND (reference sequence). Here immunoSEQ multiplex PCR was the method, and the copy in TCRdb shows in-frame clones only, minus some. Here the sample spans about 60,000 clones, roughly 91% being singletons. This chain uses TRBV19 with TRBJ2-7; no clear D gene. The receptor comes from an adult with an advanced solid tumor such as melanoma, head and neck, liver or kidney cancer. The material sequenced was CD4+ or CD8+ T cells sorted from blood, taken in a trial of the OX40 agonist ivuxolimab. DNA for the CDR3: TGTGCCAGTAGTATCCGACTCTCTGGGGAGCAGTACTTC. Translated, it gives CASSIRLSGEQYF.